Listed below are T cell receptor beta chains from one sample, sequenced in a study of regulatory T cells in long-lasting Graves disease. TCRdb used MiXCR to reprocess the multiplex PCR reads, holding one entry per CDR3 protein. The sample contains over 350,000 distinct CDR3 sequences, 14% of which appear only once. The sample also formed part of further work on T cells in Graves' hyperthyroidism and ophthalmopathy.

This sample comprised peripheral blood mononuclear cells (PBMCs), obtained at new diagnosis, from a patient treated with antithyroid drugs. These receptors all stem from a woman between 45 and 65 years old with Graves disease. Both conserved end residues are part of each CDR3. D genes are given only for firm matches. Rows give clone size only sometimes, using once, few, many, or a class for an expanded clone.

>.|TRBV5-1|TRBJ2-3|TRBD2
TGCGCCAGCAGCTTAGCGGGGTTGTTCACAGATACGCAGTATTTT
CASSLAGLFTDTQYF
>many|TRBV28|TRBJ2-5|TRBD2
TGTGCCAGCAGTTTCTTAACTAGCGGACAAGAGACCCAGTACTTC
CASSFLTSGQETQYF
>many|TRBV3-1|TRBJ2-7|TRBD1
TGTGCCAGCAGCCTAGGACAGGGCCACGAGCAGTACTTC
CASSLGQGHEQYF
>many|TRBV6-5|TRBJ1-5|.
TGTGCCAGCAGTTACGGCCGGGGGGACGGTCAGCCCCAGCATTTT
CASSYGRGDGQPQHF
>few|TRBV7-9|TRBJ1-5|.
TGTGCCTCAGGGTACGGCAATCAGCCCCAGCATTTT
CASGYGNQPQHF
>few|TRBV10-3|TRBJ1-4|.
TGTGCCATCAGTGAGGGGGCAACTAATGAAAAACTGTTTTTT
CAISEGATNEKLFF
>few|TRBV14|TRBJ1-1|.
TGTGCCAGCAGCCAAGTTTCCCTGAACACTGAAGCTTTCTTT
CASSQVSLNTEAFF
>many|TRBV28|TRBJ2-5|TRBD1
TGTGCCAGCAGCGGACAGGGGGCTGGCCAAGAGACCCAGTACTTC
CASSGQGAGQETQYF
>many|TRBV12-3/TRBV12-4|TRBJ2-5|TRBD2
TGTGCCAGCAGTTTGACCGGTCTAGCGGGAAGGTACCAAGAGACCCAGTACTTC
CASSLTGLAGRYQETQYF
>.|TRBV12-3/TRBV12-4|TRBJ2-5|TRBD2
TGTGCCAGCAGTCTCGGGAGGGCCCTCGAAGAGACCCAGTACTTC
CASSLGRALEETQYF
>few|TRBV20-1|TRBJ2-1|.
TGCAGTGCTAGAGATGGGAATAGCGTATACAATGAGCAGTTCTTC
CSARDGNSVYNEQFF
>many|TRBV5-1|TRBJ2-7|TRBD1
TGCGCCAGCAGCAAGCCGGGACAGGGCTACGAGCAGTACTTC
CASSKPGQGYEQYF
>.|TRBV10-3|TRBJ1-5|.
TGTGCCACCGGGACGGATAGCAATCAGCCCCAGCATTTT
CATGTDSNQPQHF
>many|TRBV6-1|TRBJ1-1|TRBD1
TGTGCCAGCAGTGCAACCGGGACAGGCAGGGGGACTGAAGCTTTCTTT
CASSATGTGRGTEAFF
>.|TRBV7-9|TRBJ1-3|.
TGTGCCAGCAGCTCGCTGACAGGTTCCTCTGGAAACACCATATATTTT
CASSSLTGSSGNTIYF
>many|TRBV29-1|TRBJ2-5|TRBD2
TGCAGCGTTGGCCCGGGACTAGCGGGAGCGGCCCAGTACTTC
CSVGPGLAGAAQYF
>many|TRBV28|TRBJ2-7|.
TGTGCCAGCAGTTTTTGGACGCAGACCTACGAGCAGTACTTC
CASSFWTQTYEQYF
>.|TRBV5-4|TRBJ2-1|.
TGTGCCAGCAGCTTGGGACTAGAGGATGAGCAGTTCTTC
CASSLGLEDEQFF
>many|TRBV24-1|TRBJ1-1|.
TGTGCCACCAGTGACATCCCGGGGGGTGAAGCTTTCTTT
CATSDIPGGEAFF
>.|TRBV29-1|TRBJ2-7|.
TGCAGCGTTGAAACCCGGTACAACGAGCAGTACTTC
CSVETRYNEQYF
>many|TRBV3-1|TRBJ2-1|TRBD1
TGTGCCAGCAGCCAACCGTCCGGGACAGGGGCCTACAATGAGCAGTTCTTC
CASSQPSGTGAYNEQFF
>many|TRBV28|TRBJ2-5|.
TGTGCCAGCAGCCGGACCCAAGGACGGAAACAAGAGACCCAGTACTTC
CASSRTQGRKQETQYF
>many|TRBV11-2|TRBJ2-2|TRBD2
TGTGCCAGCAGCTTGGGACTAGAGGAACTCGGGGGGGAGCTGTTTTTT
CASSLGLEELGGELFF
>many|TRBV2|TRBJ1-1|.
TGTGCCAGCGCCTTCGGGCGTTTGAACACTGAAGCTTTCTTT
CASAFGRLNTEAFF
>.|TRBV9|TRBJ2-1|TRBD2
TGTGCCAGCAGCGCCCCTTTAGCGGGAGGTGTTAATGAGCAGTTCTTC
CASSAPLAGGVNEQFF
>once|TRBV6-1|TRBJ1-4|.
TGTGCCAGCAGTGACCGGACCGGTAATAATGAAAAACTGTTTTTT
CASSDRTGNNEKLFF
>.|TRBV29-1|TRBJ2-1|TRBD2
TGCAGCGCGATAGCGGGGGAGACTGAGCAGTTCTTC
CSAIAGETEQFF
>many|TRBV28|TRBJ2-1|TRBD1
TGTGCCAGTAGCCCCGGGACAGAGGAGACCAATGAGCAGTTCTTC
CASSPGTEETNEQFF
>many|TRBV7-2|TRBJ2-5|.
TGTGCCAGCAGTCGATTAGAGACCCAGTACTTC
CASSRLETQYF
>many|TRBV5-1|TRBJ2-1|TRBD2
TGCGCCAGCAGCTTGGAGTTAGCGGGAGGGGAGCAGTTCTTC
CASSLELAGGEQFF
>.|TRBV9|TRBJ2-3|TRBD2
TGTGCCAGCAGCGTAGCAAGCGGGAGGAACACAGATACGCAGTATTTT
CASSVASGRNTDTQYF
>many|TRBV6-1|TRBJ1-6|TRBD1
TGTGCCAGCAGTCCGCGGGGACAGCTTTATAATTCACCCCTCCACTTT
CASSPRGQLYNSPLHF
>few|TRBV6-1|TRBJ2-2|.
TGTGCCAGCAGGTCCGGGTCCCTGAACACCGGGGAGCTGTTTTTT
CASRSGSLNTGELFF